This T cell receptor beta chain is drawn from a study of shared clonotypes between healthy human individuals. The method was immunoSEQ multiplex PCR; TCRdb's version includes in-frame clones alone and lacks a portion of them. This sample has fewer than 850,000 clones; approximately 96% occur once, and the top ten carry about 0.25%. As concerns this clone: The sample carries other DNA sequences with the same CDR3.

V lost 0 bases and J lost 3, with 6 bases in between. Germline CDR1 reads MNHEY; CDR2 reads SMNVEV (reference sequence). There are 14 residues in the CDR3. Naive CD8 cells lacked CD45RO, underwent positive selection for CCR7 and left out terminally differentiated effector memory CD45RA+ cells. The sequence was collected from a man aged 25-45 years in good health. Input material: naive CD8+ T cells sorted from blood. The chain employs TRBV27 and TRBJ1-5; D call uncertain. This CDR3 is CASSLSRVNQPQHF. The CDR3 DNA sequence: TGTGCCAGCAGTTTATCGAGGGTCAATCAGCCCCAGCATTTT.